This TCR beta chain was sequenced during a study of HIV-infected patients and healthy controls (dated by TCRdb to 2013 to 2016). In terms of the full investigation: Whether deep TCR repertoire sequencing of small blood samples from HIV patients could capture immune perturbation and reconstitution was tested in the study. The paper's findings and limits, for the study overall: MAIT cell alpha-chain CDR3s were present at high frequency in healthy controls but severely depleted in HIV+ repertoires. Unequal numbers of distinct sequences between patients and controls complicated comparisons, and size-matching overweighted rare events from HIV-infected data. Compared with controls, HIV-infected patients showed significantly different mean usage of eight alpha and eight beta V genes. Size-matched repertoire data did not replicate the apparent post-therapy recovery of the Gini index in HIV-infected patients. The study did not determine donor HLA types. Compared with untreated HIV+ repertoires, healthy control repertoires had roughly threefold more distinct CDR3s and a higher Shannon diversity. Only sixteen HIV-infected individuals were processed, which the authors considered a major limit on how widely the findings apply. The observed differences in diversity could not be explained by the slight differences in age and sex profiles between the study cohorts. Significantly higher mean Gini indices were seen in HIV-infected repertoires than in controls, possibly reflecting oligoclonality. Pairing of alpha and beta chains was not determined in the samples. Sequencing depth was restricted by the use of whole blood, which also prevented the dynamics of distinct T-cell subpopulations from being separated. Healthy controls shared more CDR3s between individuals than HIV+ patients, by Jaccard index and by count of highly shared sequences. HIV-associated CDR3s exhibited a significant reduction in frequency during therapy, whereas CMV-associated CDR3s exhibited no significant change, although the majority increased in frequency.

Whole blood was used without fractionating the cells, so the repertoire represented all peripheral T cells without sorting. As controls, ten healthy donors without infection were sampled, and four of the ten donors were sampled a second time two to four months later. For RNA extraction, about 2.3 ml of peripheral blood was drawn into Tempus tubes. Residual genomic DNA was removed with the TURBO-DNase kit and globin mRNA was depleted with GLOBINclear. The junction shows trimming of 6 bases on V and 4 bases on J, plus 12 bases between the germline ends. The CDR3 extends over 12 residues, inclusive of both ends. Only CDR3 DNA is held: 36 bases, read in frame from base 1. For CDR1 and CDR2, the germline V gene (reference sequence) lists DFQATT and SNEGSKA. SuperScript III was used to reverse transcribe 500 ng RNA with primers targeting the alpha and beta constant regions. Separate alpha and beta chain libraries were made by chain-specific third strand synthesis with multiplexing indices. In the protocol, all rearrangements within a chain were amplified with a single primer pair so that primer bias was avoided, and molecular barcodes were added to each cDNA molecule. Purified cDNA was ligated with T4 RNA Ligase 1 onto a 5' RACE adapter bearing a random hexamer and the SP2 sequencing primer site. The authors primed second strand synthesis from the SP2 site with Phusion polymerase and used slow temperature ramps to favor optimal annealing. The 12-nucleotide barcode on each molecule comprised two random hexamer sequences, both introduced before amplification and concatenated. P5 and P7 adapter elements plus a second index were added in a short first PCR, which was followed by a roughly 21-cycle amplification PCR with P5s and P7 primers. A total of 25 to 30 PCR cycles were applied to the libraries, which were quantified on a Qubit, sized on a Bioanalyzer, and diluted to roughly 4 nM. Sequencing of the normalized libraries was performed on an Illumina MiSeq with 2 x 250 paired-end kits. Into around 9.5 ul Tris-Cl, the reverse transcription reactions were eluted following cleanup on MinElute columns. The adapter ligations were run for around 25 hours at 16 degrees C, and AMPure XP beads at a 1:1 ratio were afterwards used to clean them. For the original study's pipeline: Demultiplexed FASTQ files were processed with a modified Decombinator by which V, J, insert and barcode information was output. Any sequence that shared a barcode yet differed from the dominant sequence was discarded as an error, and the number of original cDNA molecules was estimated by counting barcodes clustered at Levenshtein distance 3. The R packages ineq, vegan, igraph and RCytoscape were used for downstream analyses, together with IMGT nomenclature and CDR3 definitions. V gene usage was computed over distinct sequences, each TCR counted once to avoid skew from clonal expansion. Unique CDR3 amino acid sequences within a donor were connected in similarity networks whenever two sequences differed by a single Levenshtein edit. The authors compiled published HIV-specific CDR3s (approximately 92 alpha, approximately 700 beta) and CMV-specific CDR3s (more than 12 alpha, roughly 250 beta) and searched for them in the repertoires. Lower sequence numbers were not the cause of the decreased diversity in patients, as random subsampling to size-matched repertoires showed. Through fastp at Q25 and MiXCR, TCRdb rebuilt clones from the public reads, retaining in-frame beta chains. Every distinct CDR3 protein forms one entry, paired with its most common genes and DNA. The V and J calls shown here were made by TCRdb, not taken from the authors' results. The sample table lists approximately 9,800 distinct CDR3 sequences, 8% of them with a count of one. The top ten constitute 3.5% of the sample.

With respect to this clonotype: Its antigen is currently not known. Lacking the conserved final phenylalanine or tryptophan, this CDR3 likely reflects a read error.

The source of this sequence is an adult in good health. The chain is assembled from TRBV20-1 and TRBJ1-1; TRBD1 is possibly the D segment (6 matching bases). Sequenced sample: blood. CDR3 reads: CSAGGGGTEAFL. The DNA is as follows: TGCAGTGCGGGGGGGGGCGGCACTGAAGCTTTCCTT.